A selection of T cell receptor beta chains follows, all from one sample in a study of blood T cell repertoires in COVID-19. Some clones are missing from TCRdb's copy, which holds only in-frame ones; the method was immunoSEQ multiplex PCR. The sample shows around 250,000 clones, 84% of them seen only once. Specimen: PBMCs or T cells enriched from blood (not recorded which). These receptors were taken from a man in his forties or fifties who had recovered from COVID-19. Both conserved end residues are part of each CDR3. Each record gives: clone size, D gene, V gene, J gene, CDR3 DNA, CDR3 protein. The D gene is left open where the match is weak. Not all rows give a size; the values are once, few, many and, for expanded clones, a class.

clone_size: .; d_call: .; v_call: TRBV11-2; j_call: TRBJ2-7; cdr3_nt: TGTGCCAGCAGCTCTCTACAGGGTTTCGGTACCTACGAGCAGTACTTC; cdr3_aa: CASSSLQGFGTYEQYF
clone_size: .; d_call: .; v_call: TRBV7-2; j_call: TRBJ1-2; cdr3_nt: TGTGCCAGCAGCTCGGAGTTGGGTGGCTACACCTTC; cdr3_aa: CASSSELGGYTF
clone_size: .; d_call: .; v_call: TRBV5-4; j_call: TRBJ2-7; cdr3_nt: TGTGCCAGCAGCCTCCCGGGTGGCTCCTACGAGCAGTACTTC; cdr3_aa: CASSLPGGSYEQYF
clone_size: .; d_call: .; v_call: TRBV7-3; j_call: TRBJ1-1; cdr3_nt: TGTGCCAGCAGCTTGTACAGGTCCACTGAAGCTTTCTTT; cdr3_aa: CASSLYRSTEAFF
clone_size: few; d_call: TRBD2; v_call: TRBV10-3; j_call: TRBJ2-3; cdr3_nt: TGTGCCATCACCCCGGGCGGGAGTAGCACAGATACGCAGTATTTT; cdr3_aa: CAITPGGSSTDTQYF
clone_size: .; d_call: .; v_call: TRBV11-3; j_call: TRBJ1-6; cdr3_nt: TGTGCCAGCAGCGCCCGGACAGCCCCCCTCCACTTT; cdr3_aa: CASSARTAPLHF
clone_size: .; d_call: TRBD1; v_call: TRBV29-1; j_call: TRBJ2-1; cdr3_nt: TGCAGCGTTGACAGGCAGGGGGCGAGTGAGCAGTTCTTC; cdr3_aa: CSVDRQGASEQFF
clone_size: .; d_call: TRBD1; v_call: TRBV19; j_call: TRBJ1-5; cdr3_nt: TGTGCCAGTAGTATCGGACAGGGAGTCAATCAGCCCCAGCATTTT; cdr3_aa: CASSIGQGVNQPQHF
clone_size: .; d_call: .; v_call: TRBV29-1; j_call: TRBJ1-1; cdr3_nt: TGCAGCGTAAAGCCTCCAGGGGATCGGACTGAAGCTTTCTTT; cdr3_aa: CSVKPPGDRTEAFF
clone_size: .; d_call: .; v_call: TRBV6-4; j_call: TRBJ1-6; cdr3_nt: TGTGCCAGCAGGGAGGATAGCTCCTATAATTCACCCCTCCACTTT; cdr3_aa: CASREDSSYNSPLHF
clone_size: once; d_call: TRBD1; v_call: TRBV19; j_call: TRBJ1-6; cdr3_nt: TGTGCCAGTAGCGCTATAAGACAGGGGAAAAATTCACCCCTCCACTTT; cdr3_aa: CASSAIRQGKNSPLHF
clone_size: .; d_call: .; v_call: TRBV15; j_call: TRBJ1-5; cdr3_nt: TGTGCCACCTCCAGGGACAATCAGCCCCAGCATTTT; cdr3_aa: CATSRDNQPQHF
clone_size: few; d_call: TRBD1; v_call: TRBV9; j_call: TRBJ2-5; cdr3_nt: TGTGCCAGCAGCCTCCGGGACAGATGGCAAGAGACCCAGTACTTC; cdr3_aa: CASSLRDRWQETQYF
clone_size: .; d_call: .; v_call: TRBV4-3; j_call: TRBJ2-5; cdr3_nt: TGCGCCAGCAGCCAAGATCGGGATGGAAGGGAGACCCAGTACTTC; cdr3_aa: CASSQDRDGRETQYF
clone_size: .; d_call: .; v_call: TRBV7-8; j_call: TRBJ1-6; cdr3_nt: TGTGCCAGCAGCTTAGCGCTGGGAGGGCGCGGACCCCTCCACTTT; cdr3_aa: CASSLALGGRGPLHF
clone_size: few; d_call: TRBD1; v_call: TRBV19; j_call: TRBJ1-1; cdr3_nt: TGTGCCAGTCCGCCTCCGGGACAGGGGACCTTCCGTAACACTGAAGCTTTCTTT; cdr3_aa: CASPPPGQGTFRNTEAFF
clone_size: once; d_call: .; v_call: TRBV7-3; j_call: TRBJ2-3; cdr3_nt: TGTGCCAGCAGCTACCAGGGTAGCACAGATACGCAGTATTTT; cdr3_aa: CASSYQGSTDTQYF
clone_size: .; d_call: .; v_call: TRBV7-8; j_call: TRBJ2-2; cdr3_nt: TGTGCCAGCAGCCCGAGGTTAGTGATCGAGGTCCGCGCGAACACCGGGGAGCTGTTTTTT; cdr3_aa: CASSPRLVIEVRANTGELFF
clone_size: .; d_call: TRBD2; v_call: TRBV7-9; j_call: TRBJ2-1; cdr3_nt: TGTGCCAGCAGCGCATTAAAAGTCACTAGCGGCAAGAGTGAGCAGTTCTTC; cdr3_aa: CASSALKVTSGKSEQFF
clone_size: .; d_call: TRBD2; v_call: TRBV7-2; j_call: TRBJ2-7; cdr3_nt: TGTGCCAGCAGCCGGACCGGGACTAGCGGGTCCTACGAGCAGTACTTC; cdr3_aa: CASSRTGTSGSYEQYF
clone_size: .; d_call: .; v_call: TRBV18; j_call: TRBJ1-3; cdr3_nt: TGTGCCAGCTCACCACCACAGGCAGGAAACACCATATATTTT; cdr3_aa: CASSPPQAGNTIYF
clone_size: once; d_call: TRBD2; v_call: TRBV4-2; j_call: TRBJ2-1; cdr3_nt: TGTGCCAGCAGCCAAGACCTAGCGGGGGGCTACAATGAGCAGTTCTTC; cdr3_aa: CASSQDLAGGYNEQFF
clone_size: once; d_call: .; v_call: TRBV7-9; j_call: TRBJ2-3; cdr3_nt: TGTGCCAGCAGCCCACAAAGCACAGATACGCAGTATTTT; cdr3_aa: CASSPQSTDTQYF
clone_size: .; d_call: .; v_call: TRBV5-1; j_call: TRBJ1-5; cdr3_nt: TGCGCCAGCAGCTTGGGCCCTTCGCGGAATCAGCCCCAGCATTTT; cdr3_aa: CASSLGPSRNQPQHF
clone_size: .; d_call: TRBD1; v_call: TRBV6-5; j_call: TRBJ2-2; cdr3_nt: TGTGCCAGCAGCCCCTGGGACAGCAGACCCGGGGAGCTGTTTTTT; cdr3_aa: CASSPWDSRPGELFF
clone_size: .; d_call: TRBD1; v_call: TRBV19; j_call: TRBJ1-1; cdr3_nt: TGTGCCTCTACGACCGGCAGGGGGGCGGACACTGAAGCTTTCTTT; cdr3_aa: CASTTGRGADTEAFF
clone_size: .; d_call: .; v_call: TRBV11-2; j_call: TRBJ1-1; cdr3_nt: TGTGCCAGCAGCTTAGCCAGGGATGGTGAAGCTTTCTTT; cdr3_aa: CASSLARDGEAFF
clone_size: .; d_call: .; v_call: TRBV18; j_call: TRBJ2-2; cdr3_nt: TGTGCCAGCTCACCATCTCCGACATCCGCCCCCGGGGAGCTGTTTTTT; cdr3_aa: CASSPSPTSAPGELFF
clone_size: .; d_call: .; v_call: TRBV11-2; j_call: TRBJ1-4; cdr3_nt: TGTGCCAGCAGCCCTGGACATTGGCCAACTAATGAAAAACTGTTTTTT; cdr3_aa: CASSPGHWPTNEKLFF
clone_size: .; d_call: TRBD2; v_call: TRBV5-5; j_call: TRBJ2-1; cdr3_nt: TGTGCCAGCAGCTCGGGGGGGCCCTCCTACAATGAGCAGTTCTTC; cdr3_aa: CASSSGGPSYNEQFF
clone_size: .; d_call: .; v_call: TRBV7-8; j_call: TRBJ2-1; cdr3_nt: TGTGCCAGCAGCTCCAGGGCGGGGACCCCGTCTCCGAGAACCTACAATGAGCAGTTCTTC; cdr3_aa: CASSSRAGTPSPRTYNEQFF
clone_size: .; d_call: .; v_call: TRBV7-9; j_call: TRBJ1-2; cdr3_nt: TGTGCCAGCAGCTTGCGGGACGGTAGGGCCTACACCTTC; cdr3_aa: CASSLRDGRAYTF
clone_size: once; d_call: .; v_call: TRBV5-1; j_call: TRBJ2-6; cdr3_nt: TGCGCCAGCAGCTTGTTGACAGGACCGGGGGCCAACGTCCTGACTTTC; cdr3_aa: CASSLLTGPGANVLTF
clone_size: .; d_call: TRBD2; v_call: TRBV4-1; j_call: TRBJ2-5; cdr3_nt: TGCGCCAGCAGCCAGTTACACCCGGGACTAGGCCAAGAGACCCAGTACTTC; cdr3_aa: CASSQLHPGLGQETQYF
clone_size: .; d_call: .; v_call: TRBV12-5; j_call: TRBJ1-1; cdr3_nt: TGTGCTAGTGGTCCCGCTCCCAGTATTAACATGAACACTGAAGCTTTCTTT; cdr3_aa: CASGPAPSINMNTEAFF
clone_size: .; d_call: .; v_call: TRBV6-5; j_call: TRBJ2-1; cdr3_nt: TGTGCCAGCCTTAGACTAGCCTACAATGAGCAGTTCTTC; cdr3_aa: CASLRLAYNEQFF
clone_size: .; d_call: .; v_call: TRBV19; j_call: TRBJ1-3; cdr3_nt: TGTGCCAGTAGTATCGGCGGCTCTGGAAACACCATATATTTT; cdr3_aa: CASSIGGSGNTIYF
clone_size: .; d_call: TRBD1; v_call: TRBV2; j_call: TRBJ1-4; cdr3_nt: TGTGCCAGCAGCCTGGGACAGGGGACCCTAGGGTCTTTT; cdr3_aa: CASSLGQGTLGSF
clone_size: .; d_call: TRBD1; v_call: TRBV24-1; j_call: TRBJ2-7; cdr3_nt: TGTGCCACCAGTGACTCGGGACAGCCTTTCTACGAGCAGTACTTC; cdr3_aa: CATSDSGQPFYEQYF
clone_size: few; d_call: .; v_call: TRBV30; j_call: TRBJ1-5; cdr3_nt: TGTGCCTGGTCGTCCAGGGGCAATCAGCCCCAGCATTTT; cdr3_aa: CAWSSRGNQPQHF
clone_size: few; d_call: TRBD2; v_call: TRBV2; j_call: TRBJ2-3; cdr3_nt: TGTGCCAGCAGTTCGACCGCGGGAGTATCGACGCAGTATTTT; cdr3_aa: CASSSTAGVSTQYF
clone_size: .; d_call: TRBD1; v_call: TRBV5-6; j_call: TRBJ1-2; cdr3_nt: TGTGCCAGCAGCTTATCCGCGACAGGGGAGGTCTATGGCTACACCTTC; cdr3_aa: CASSLSATGEVYGYTF
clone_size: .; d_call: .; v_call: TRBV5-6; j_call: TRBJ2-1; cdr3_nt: TGTGCCAGCAGCTTGGGCGGACTAGGGGGTGAGCAGTTCTTC; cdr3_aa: CASSLGGLGGEQFF
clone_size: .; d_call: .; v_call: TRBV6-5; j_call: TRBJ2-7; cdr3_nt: TGTGCCAGCGAGCCGGTCGATGACTACGAGCAGTACTTC; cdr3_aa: CASEPVDDYEQYF
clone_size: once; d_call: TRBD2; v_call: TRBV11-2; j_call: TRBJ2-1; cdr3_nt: TGTGCCAGCAGCTACCGTGGACTAGCGGGAGCCTCGCAGTTCTTC; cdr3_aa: CASSYRGLAGASQFF
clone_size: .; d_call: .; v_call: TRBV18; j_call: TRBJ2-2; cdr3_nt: TGTGCCAGCTCACACCCACTAGACACCGGGGAGCTGTTTTTT; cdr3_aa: CASSHPLDTGELFF
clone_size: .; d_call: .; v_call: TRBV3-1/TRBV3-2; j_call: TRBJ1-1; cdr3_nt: TGTGCCAGCAGCCTGCAGTGGCGGGACACTGAAGCTTTCTTT; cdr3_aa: CASSLQWRDTEAFF
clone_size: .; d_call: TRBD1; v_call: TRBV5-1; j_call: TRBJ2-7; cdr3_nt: TGCGCCAGCAGTACGACAGGGGGAGGCTACGAGCAGTACTTC; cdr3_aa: CASSTTGGGYEQYF
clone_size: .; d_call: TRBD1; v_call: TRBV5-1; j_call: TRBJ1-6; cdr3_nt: TGCGCCAGCGAGGCCGGACAGGGGGATTCACCCCTCCACTTT; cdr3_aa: CASEAGQGDSPLHF
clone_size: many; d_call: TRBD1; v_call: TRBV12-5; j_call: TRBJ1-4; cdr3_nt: TGTGCTAGTGGTTTAGGACAGGCAGTATTTACGGAAAAACTGTTTTTT; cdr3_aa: CASGLGQAVFTEKLFF
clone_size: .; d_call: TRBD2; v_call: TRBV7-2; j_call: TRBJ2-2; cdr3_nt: TGTGCCAGCAGCCAAGGGAGGGCCGGGGAGCTGTTTTTT; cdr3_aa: CASSQGRAGELFF
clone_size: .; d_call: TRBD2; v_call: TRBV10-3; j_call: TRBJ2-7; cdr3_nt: TGTGCCATCACCCCTGCGGGAGGGTTCCCTCTCGAGCAGTACTTC; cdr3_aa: CAITPAGGFPLEQYF
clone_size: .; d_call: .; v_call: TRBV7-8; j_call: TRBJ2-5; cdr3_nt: TGTGCCAGCTCGGGCGCGGGACTGCCTGGGGAGACCCAGTACTTC; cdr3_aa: CASSGAGLPGETQYF
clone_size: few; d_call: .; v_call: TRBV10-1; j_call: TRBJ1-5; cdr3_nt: TGCGCCAGCAGTTCACAGGGCAATCAGCCCCAGCATTTT; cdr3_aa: CASSSQGNQPQHF
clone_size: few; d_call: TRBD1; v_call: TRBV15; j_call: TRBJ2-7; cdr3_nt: TGTGCCACCAGCAGGGACAGGGGGAACTACGAGCAGTACTTC; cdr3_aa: CATSRDRGNYEQYF
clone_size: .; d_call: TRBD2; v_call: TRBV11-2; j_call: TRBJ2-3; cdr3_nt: TGTGCCAGCAGCTTCAAACGGCTAGCGGGAGTTGCAGATACGCAGTATTTT; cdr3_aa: CASSFKRLAGVADTQYF